This entry lists 27 T cell receptor beta chains sequenced from one sample in a study of chemoradiotherapy in HPV16-positive cancers. This table comes from immunoSEQ multiplex PCR, and its TCRdb copy is limited to in-frame clones, with some not included. Seen here are 150 to 200 clones, roughly 82% observed once, and the top ten hold about 15%. This specimen consisted of tumor tissue, obtained from a patient who underwent chemoradiotherapy. These receptor sequences come from a human donor with HPV-associated anogenital cancer.

The V call is TRBV2, the J call TRBJ2-5; D is possibly TRBD2 (5 bases). The germline V gene encodes CDR1 SNHLY and CDR2 FYNNEI. This CDR3 is 15 amino acids long. Trimming pared 1 base from V and 5 bases from J, leaving 14 bases between. CDR3 loop: CASSEVLATGETQYF. The DNA of the CDR3 is TGTGCCAGCAGTGAAGTGCTGGCCACGGGGGAGACCCAGTACTTC.

V usage is TRBV27 and J usage is TRBJ1-5, with D unresolved. V shed 3 bases and J shed 7 bases, with 16 bases lying between them. CDR1 is MNHEY and CDR2 is SMNVEV in the germline V gene (reference sequence). CDR3 length: 15 amino acids. CDR3 DNA: TGTGCCAGCAGTTTGAGAAGGGAGCACAAACAGCCCCAGCATTTT. This translates into CASSLRREHKQPQHF.

The genes are TRBV14 and TRBJ2-7, with D perhaps being TRBD1 or TRBD2 (5 bases each). Germline V gene data show CDR1 as SGHDN and CDR2 as FVKESK. V gave up 4 bases and J gave up 5 bases, with 9 bases separating them. The CDR3 is 12 residues long. The CDR3 DNA reads as TGTGCCAGCAGCCTTTGGGGGAACGAGCAGTACTTC. It specifies CASSLWGNEQYF.

This chain joins TRBV11-2 and TRBJ2-2; no clear D gene. Germline V lookup: CDR1 SGHAT, CDR2 FQNNGV. The CDR3 spans 12 residues. Deletions cut 6 bases from V and 6 bases from J, with 8 bases between. Written as DNA, the CDR3 is TGTGCCAGCAGGTTCAGCCCCGGGGAGCTGTTTTTT. This sequence encodes CASRFSPGELFF.

This clone was observed a handful of times. Mismatch with germline at one junction end may stem from a read error. The chain recombines TRBV28 with TRBJ2-1; TRBD2 matches at 8 bases. CDR3 length: 11 amino acids. Germline CDR1 is MDHEN and CDR2 is SYDVKM. The CDR3: CAGGGRNEQFF. The CDR3 region has the DNA TGCGCGGGGGGCGGTCGCAATGAGCAGTTCTTC.

The rearrangement links TRBV19 to TRBJ2-5; D gene unclear. V was shortened by 6 bases and J by 0 bases, with 14 bases between the two germline ends. Per germline, CDR1 LNHDA and CDR2 SQIVND (reference sequence). The CDR3 runs 15 residues. The DNA for the CDR3 is TGTGCCAGTAGCCCATCATGGCAGTACCAAGAGACCCAGTACTTC. Amino acids: CASSPSWQYQETQYF. Supplemented by reference TRBV19 and TRBJ2-5, the full variable domain reads DGGITQSPKYLFRKEGQNVTLSCEQNLNHDAMYWYRQDPGQGLRLIYYSQIVNDFQKGDIAEGYSVSREKKESFPLTVTSAQKNPTAFYLCASSPSWQYQETQYFGPGTRLLVL.

The chain uses TRBV7-3 and TRBJ1-1; D possibly corresponds to TRBD1 (5 bases). Germline V gene lookup returns CDR1 SGHTA and CDR2 FQGTGA. The CDR3 totals 13 residues. V was pared by 5 bases and J by 12 bases, with 19 bases between. The CDR3 region is CASSLYTGHLPFF. CDR3 bases: TGTGCCAGCAGCCTGTATACAGGTCACCTTCCTTTCTTT. The full variable domain, its missing parts supplied by reference TRBV7-3 and TRBJ1-1, is GAGVSQTPSNKVTEKGKYVELRCDPISGHTALYWYRQSLGQGPEFLIYFQGTGAADDSGLPNDRFFAVRPEGSVSTLKIQRTERGDSAVYLCASSLYTGHLPFFGQGTRLTVV.

The rearrangement joins TRBV27 to TRBJ2-5; D is perhaps TRBD1 or TRBD2 (5 bases each). CDR3 length equals 12 residues. The germline gives CDR1 MNHEY, CDR2 SMNVEV (reference sequence). The V end lost 6 bases, the J end lost 5 bases, and 10 bases lay between the germline ends. CDR3 region: CASRGVLETQYF. The CDR3 DNA reads as TGTGCCAGCAGGGGGGTTCTGGAGACCCAGTACTTC.

This clone is a singleton in its sample. This chain uses TRBV6-1 with TRBJ1-4, with D perhaps TRBD1 (5 bases). From germline, CDR1 is MNHNS and CDR2 SASEGT. This CDR3 is 14 amino acids long. Trimming stripped 6 bases from V and 0 bases from J, with 8 bases between. For the CDR3, the DNA is TGTGCCAGCAGCAGACAGCCAACTAATGAAAAACTGTTTTTT. Protein product: CASSRQPTNEKLFF.

The V gene is TRBV27, the J gene TRBJ2-1; TRBD2 is a possible D gene (6 bases). CDR3 length equals 16 residues. The V gene lost 4 bases and the J gene lost 7 bases, with 20 bases spanning the gap. Germline V gives CDR1 MNHEY, CDR2 SMNVEV (reference sequence). The chain's CDR3 is CASSSGLTGSWNEQFF. As DNA, the CDR3 is TGTGCCAGCAGTTCGGGACTTACCGGTAGTTGGAATGAGCAGTTCTTC.

This clone is judged hyperexpanded. The rearrangement joins TRBV30 to TRBJ2-7; D is perhaps TRBD2 (7 bases). The CDR3 is 12 residues long. In germline, CDR1 is GTSNPN, CDR2 SVGIG (reference sequence). V was pared by 3 bases and J by 4 bases, with 10 bases between. The CDR3, as DNA: TGTGCCTGGAGAAGGGGGGGGTACGAGCAGTACTTC. It translates to CAWRRGGYEQYF.

The chain links TRBV21-1 to TRBJ2-7; the listed D gene, TRBD2, was not tested against the DNA. TRBV21-1 is described as a pseudogene. CDR3 length equals 17 residues. CDR3 loop: CASSKASGRKTPYEQYF. The DNA of the CDR3 is TGTGCCAGCAGCAAAGCGTCCGGGAGGAAGACTCCCTACGAGCAGTACTTC.

The chain recombines TRBV25-1 with TRBJ1-2, with D hard to call. From germline, CDR1 is MGHDK and CDR2 SYGVNS. Trimming cost V 3 bases and J 4 bases, with 18 bases left between them. The CDR3 has 16 residues. For the CDR3, the DNA is TGTGCCAGCAGTGAGAACTTGATCAGCGACTCCTATGGCTACACCTTC. Protein product: CASSENLISDSYGYTF.

The V gene is TRBV9, the J gene TRBJ2-7; no clear D. CDR1 is SGDLS, CDR2 YYNGEE, per germline. CDR3 length equals 13 residues. The ends were cut back, 4 bases at V and 3 bases at J, with 11 bases in the middle. CDR3 nucleotide sequence: TGTGCCAGCAGCCCGAGTAGCATCTACGAGCAGTACTTC. Translation gives CASSPSSIYEQYF.

The chain links TRBV27 to TRBJ2-7, with 9 bases fitting TRBD2. The V segment lost 2 bases and the J segment 3 bases; nucleotides outside the gene matches: 11. CDR1 MNHEY and CDR2 SMNVEV come from the germline V gene (reference sequence). This CDR3 contains 17 residues. This chain's CDR3 is CASSLRGSGGNLYEQYF. The CDR3 bases are TGTGCCAGCAGTTTAAGAGGGAGCGGGGGGAACCTCTACGAGCAGTACTTC.

This chain connects TRBV19 to TRBJ2-2; TRBD2 matches at 9 bases. CDR3 length equals 15 residues. Per germline, CDR1 LNHDA and CDR2 SQIVND (reference sequence). V shed 4 bases, J shed 6 bases, and the junction held 6 bases outside the gene matches. The CDR3 DNA sequence: TGTGCCAGTAGTAAGCTGACTAGCGGCTCCGGGGAGCTGTTTTTT. The encoded protein is CASSKLTSGSGELFF.

This chain uses TRBV20-1 with TRBJ2-1; weak D call: TRBD2 (5 bases). The CDR3 consists of 11 residues. Germline CDR1 is DFQATT and CDR2 is SNEGSKA (reference sequence). Trimming left V 3 bases short and J 7 bases short, with 7 bases between. Written as DNA, the CDR3 is TGCAGTGCTAGTACGGGGAATGAGCAGTTCTTC. Translating it yields CSASTGNEQFF.

The chain employs TRBV7-6 and TRBJ1-1, with D tentatively TRBD1 (5 bases). The germline V gene has CDR1 SGHVS and CDR2 FNYEAQ. The CDR3 has 14 amino acids. The ends were cut back, 4 bases at V and 0 bases at J, with 9 bases in the middle. The CDR3 sequence: CASSSGTVNTEAFF. As DNA, the CDR3 is TGTGCCAGCAGCTCCGGGACGGTGAACACTGAAGCTTTCTTT.

The gene calls are TRBV5-1 and TRBJ1-2; D may be TRBD1 (6 bases). This CDR3 is built from 14 residues. Germline assignment: CDR1 SGHRS and CDR2 YFSETQ. V gave up 3 bases and J gave up 1 base, with 10 bases separating them. The CDR3 DNA reads as TGCGCCAGCAGCTCAGAACAGGGTAACTATGGCTACACCTTC. As protein: CASSSEQGNYGYTF.

The chain uses TRBV2 and TRBJ2-3; D perhaps matches TRBD2 (6 bases). CDR1 is SNHLY, CDR2 FYNNEI, per germline. V dropped 4 bases and J dropped 6 bases, with 17 bases sitting between them. The CDR3 runs 15 residues. DNA for the CDR3: TGTGCCAGCAGTGCAATGAGGAGGGGCGACGATACGCAGTATTTT. As protein: CASSAMRRGDDTQYF.

The chain joins TRBV6-1 to TRBJ2-3; D is undetermined. From germline, CDR1 is MNHNS and CDR2 SASEGT. The length of the CDR3 is 14 residues. Trimming pared 3 bases from V and 6 bases from J, leaving 13 bases between. The CDR3 region has the DNA TGTGCCAGCAGTGATGGGGATTCACGCGATACGCAGTATTTT. This translates into CASSDGDSRDTQYF.

V and J are TRBV5-1 and TRBJ1-1; no clear D gene. The CDR3 length is 12 residues. Germline CDR1 reads SGHRS; CDR2 reads YFSETQ. Trimming took 4 bases from V and 10 from J, leaving 14 bases between them. This chain's CDR3 is CASSRGRAGAFF. Written as DNA, the CDR3 is TGCGCCAGCAGCCGAGGGAGGGCAGGAGCTTTCTTT. Complete variable domain (other parts from reference TRBV5-1 and TRBJ1-1): KAGVTQTPRYLIKTRGQQVTLSCSPISGHRSVSWYQQTPGQGLQFLFEYFSETQRNKGNFPGRFSGRQFSNSRSEMNVSTLELGDSALYLCASSRGRAGAFFGQGTRLTVV.

The V gene is TRBV4-2, the J gene TRBJ2-5; D tentatively fits TRBD1 or TRBD2 (5 bases each). V dropped 4 bases and J dropped 5 bases, with 5 bases sitting between them. CDR3 length: 11 amino acids. Per germline, CDR1 LGHNA and CDR2 YNFKEQ. DNA for the CDR3: TGTGCCAGCAGCCGGGGGGAGACCCAGTACTTC. Encoded protein: CASSRGETQYF.

This chain links TRBV5-6 with TRBJ2-3; 9 nucleotides line up with TRBD2. V lost 4 bases to trimming and J lost 4 bases; unmatched junction nucleotides: 7. The CDR3 is made up of 15 amino acids. CDR1 is SGHDT, CDR2 YYEEEE, per germline. This CDR3 is CASSRRAGGADTQYF. The CDR3 bases are TGTGCCAGCAGCCGACGAGCGGGGGGCGCAGATACGCAGTATTTT.

V usage is TRBV5-1 and J usage is TRBJ2-2, with D uncertain. Trimming took off 5 bases at V and 4 bases at J, with 21 bases between the two ends. This CDR3 has 17 amino acids. Germline CDR1 SGHRS, CDR2 YFSETQ. The CDR3 region is CASRPLVFSSGTGELFF. CDR3 bases: TGCGCCAGCAGGCCCTTGGTATTTTCTTCAGGCACCGGGGAGCTGTTTTTT. Full variable domain (outside the CDR3, taken from reference TRBV5-1 and TRBJ2-2): KAGVTQTPRYLIKTRGQQVTLSCSPISGHRSVSWYQQTPGQGLQFLFEYFSETQRNKGNFPGRFSGRQFSNSRSEMNVSTLELGDSALYLCASRPLVFSSGTGELFFGEGSRLTVL.

The CDR3 protein is CASSKVILLRFYGYTF. In DNA form, the CDR3 reads TGTGCCAGCAGCAAAGTGATACTTTTGCGATTCTATGGCTACACCTTC. The chain couples TRBV21-1 to TRBJ1-2. TRBV21-1 represents a pseudogene. The CDR3 is made up of 16 amino acids.

This chain joins TRBV9 and TRBJ2-6; D is uncertain. The CDR3 is made up of 13 amino acids. Trimming shortened V by 4 bases and J by 0 bases, and 2 bases separated the two germline ends. CDR1 is SGDLS, CDR2 YYNGEE, per germline. CDR3 sequence (DNA): TGTGCCAGCAGCCCCTCTGGGGCCAACGTCCTGACTTTC. Translated: CASSPSGANVLTF.